The 28 T cell receptor beta chains given below trace back to one sample, sequenced in a study of blood T cell repertoires in COVID-19 (dated by TCRdb to the early 2020s). Libraries were constructed by the immunoSEQ multiplex PCR assay. The table was pulled from immuneACCESS by TCRdb, which kept in-frame rearrangements only. Such tables lose some clones; where checked, under half of the loss comes from unresolved V genes, and the rest has no known cause. The sample contains around 79,000 clones, 80% to 90% of them found a single time. 14% of the sample comes from the top ten. Sample: peripheral blood. All receptors come from a man between 65 and 80 years old with active or convalescent COVID-19.

This clone was seen a few times. CDR3: CASSQGTDNYGYTF. The CDR3 region has the DNA TGCGCCAGCAGCCAGGGGACTGACAACTATGGCTACACCTTC. J is TRBJ1-2 and V is TRBV4-1; D perhaps matches TRBD1 (5 bases). Germline V gives CDR1 MGHRA, CDR2 YSYEKL. The CDR3 sequence is 14 residues long. Trimming shortened V by 3 bases and J by 2 bases, and 10 bases separated the two germline ends.

CDR3 amino acids: CSVWTGRNTIYF. The CDR3 DNA is TGCAGCGTTTGGACAGGGCGTAACACCATATATTTT. The chain recombines TRBV29-1 with TRBJ1-3; 8 nucleotides align to TRBD1. This CDR3 contains 12 residues. Germline assignment: CDR1 SQVTM and CDR2 ANQGSEA. The V gene end was trimmed by 5 bases and the J gene end by 7 bases; junction bases not matched to a gene: 4.

The CDR3 bases are TGTGCCAGCAGCTTGCAGGGGGCCCTGAACACTGAAGCTTTCTTT. It yields the protein CASSLQGALNTEAFF. The rearrangement joins TRBV5-4 to TRBJ1-1; TRBD1 matches at 8 bases. The CDR3 has 15 residues. Germline loops: CDR1 SGHNT, CDR2 YYREEE (reference sequence). Unmatched junction bases numbered 2, after V lost 1 base and J lost 0 bases.

The chain employs TRBV30 and TRBJ2-3, with 10 positions matching TRBD2. The CDR3 is 15 residues long. CDR1 is GTSNPN and CDR2 is SVGIG in the germline V gene (reference sequence). The junction had 3 bases not matched to a gene; V was cut back by 0 bases and J by 3 bases. As DNA, the CDR3 is TGTGCCTGGAGTGTAAGCGGGAGGGTAACAGATACGCAGTATTTT. As protein: CAWSVSGRVTDTQYF.

This clone was detected once. The chain joins TRBV4-1 to TRBJ2-2; D perhaps matches TRBD2 (5 bases). Trimming cost V 3 bases and J 4 bases, with 12 bases left between them. This CDR3 spans 15 amino acids. Germline lookup yields CDR1 MGHRA and CDR2 YSYEKL. CDR3 sequence: CASSQGRGSTGELFF. DNA for the CDR3: TGCGCCAGCAGCCAGGGCAGAGGGAGCACCGGGGAGCTGTTTTTT.

The V call is TRBV6-2 or TRBV6-3, the J call TRBJ2-5; 9 bases line up with TRBD1. Per germline, CDR1 MNHEY and CDR2 SVGEGT. With V trimmed by 6 bases and J by 4 bases, 6 bases remained unmatched. The CDR3 covers 14 residues. As DNA, the CDR3 is TGTGCCAGCAGCCCGGGGACAGGGTCAGAGACCCAGTACTTC. Its protein product is CASSPGTGSETQYF.

This chain joins TRBV28 and TRBJ2-6; 7 bases agree with TRBD1. J lost 2 bases, V lost 6 bases, and 10 bases had no gene match. The CDR3 extends over 17 amino acids. CDR1 MDHEN and CDR2 SYDVKM come from the germline V gene. This CDR3 is CASSTRQGKAGANVLTF. The CDR3 nucleotides read TGTGCCAGCAGCACAAGACAGGGCAAGGCTGGGGCCAACGTCCTGACTTTC.

The chain joins TRBV4-2 to TRBJ2-1, with D possibly being TRBD2 (5 bases). Trimming shortened V by 5 bases and J by 0 bases, and 17 bases separated the two germline ends. The CDR3 totals 17 residues. The germline CDR1 and CDR2 sequences are LGHNA and YNFKEQ. The CDR3: CASSSPSLMSSYNEQFF. The CDR3 coding sequence is TGTGCCAGCAGCTCTCCTAGCCTCATGAGCTCCTACAATGAGCAGTTCTTC.

On this clone: The sample holds other DNA sequences that translate to the same CDR3. The gene calls are TRBV28 and TRBJ2-7, with 10 bases aligning to TRBD2. Germline V gives CDR1 MDHEN, CDR2 SYDVKM. V lost 5 bases and J lost 4; bases outside the gene matches: 2. This CDR3 comprises 13 residues. The CDR3 is CASSSSGGYEQYF. Written as DNA, the CDR3 is TGTGCCAGCAGTAGTAGCGGGGGGTACGAGCAGTACTTC. The full variable domain, completed using reference TRBV28 and TRBJ2-7, is DVKVTQSSRYLVKRTGEKVFLECVQDMDHENMFWYRQDPGLGLRLIYFSYDVKMKEKGDIPEGYSVSREKKERFSLILESASTNQTSMYLCASSSSGGYEQYFGPGTRLTVT.

This clone was detected only once. The chain combines TRBV3-1 (or the pseudogene TRBV3-2) with TRBJ2-7, with 7 bases fitting TRBD2. The trim removed 4 bases at V and 0 bases at J, leaving 6 bases unmatched. Germline V CDR1 and CDR2: LGHDT, YNNKEL (reference sequence). The CDR3 extends over 15 amino acids. CDR3 region: CASSRRRERSYEQYF. Written as DNA, the CDR3 is TGTGCCAGCAGCCGTCGGCGGGAGCGCTCCTACGAGCAGTACTTC.

The V and J genes are TRBV6-5 and TRBJ2-3, with D perhaps TRBD1 (5 bases). From germline, CDR1 is MNHEY and CDR2 SVGAGI. Trimming took 0 bases from V and 4 from J, leaving 11 bases between them. This CDR3 region has 15 residues. CDR3 bases: TGTGCCAGCAGTTACTCGGGCCAGGGCGCAGATACGCAGTATTTT. Protein: CASSYSGQGADTQYF.

This clone turned up a few times. The chain links TRBV4-2 to TRBJ1-5, with D maybe TRBD1 (6 bases). The CDR3 extends over 15 amino acids. The V end was cut by 4 bases, the J end by 4 bases, with 14 bases between. Germline V gene data show CDR1 as LGHNA and CDR2 as YNFKEQ. CDR3 sequence (DNA): TGTGCCAGCAGCCGCACGGCAGGGGCAAATCAGCCCCAGCATTTT. It is translated as CASSRTAGANQPQHF.

The V gene is TRBV19, the J gene TRBJ2-7, with TRBD1 identical over 10 bases. The V segment lost 5 bases and the J segment 4 bases; nucleotides outside the gene matches: 8. This CDR3 has 15 amino acids. CDR1 is LNHDA and CDR2 is SQIVND in the germline V gene (reference sequence). CDR3 in amino acids: CASSSPGQGSYEQYF. The CDR3 DNA reads TGTGCCAGTAGTTCGCCGGGACAGGGGAGTTACGAGCAGTACTTC.

The rearrangement joins TRBV5-1 to TRBJ1-5; the D gene is possibly TRBD1 (6 bases). Trimming took 0 bases from V and 3 from J, leaving 10 bases between them. The CDR3 has 15 residues. Germline CDR1 reads SGHRS; CDR2 reads YFSETQ. CDR3 nucleotides: TGCGCCAGCAGCTTGGTAGGGGACACCAATCAGCCCCAGCATTTT. Translation: CASSLVGDTNQPQHF.

Written as DNA, the CDR3 is TGTGCCAGCAGCGGGAGGACTAGCGGGATAGCGTCCTTAGAGACCCAGTACTTC. It translates to CASSGRTSGIASLETQYF. V gene TRBV7-9 combines with J gene TRBJ2-5; 12 nucleotides line up with TRBD2. Germline V CDR1 and CDR2: SEHNR, FQNEAQ (reference sequence). J lost 4 bases, V lost 5 bases, and 14 bases had no gene match. There are 18 residues in the CDR3.

The chain joins TRBV5-1 to TRBJ2-5; D not resolved. Germline V gene data show CDR1 as SGHRS and CDR2 as YFSETQ. The CDR3 totals 14 residues. V was shortened by 4 bases and J by 5 bases, with 15 bases between the two germline ends. DNA of the CDR3: TGCGCCAGCAGCACACAAGGCTCCGGGGAGACCCAGTACTTC. This gives the protein CASSTQGSGETQYF.

J is TRBJ1-4 and V is TRBV2; TRBD1 aligns across 9 bases. V dropped 7 bases and J dropped 8; count of bases not matched to a gene: 5. Germline V gene sequence: CDR1 SNHLY, CDR2 FYNNEI. The CDR3 is 13 amino acids. The CDR3 loop reads CASMGTGYEKLFF. CDR3 DNA: TGTGCCAGCATGGGGACAGGGTACGAAAAACTGTTTTTT.

Written as DNA, the CDR3 is TGTGCCAGCGGAAGACTAGCGGGAGGGGACAATGAGCAGTTCTTC. Protein: CASGRLAGGDNEQFF. The chain couples TRBV5-4 to TRBJ2-1; 14 nucleotides match TRBD2. Germline loops: CDR1 SGHNT, CDR2 YYREEE (reference sequence). The CDR3 consists of 15 residues. V lost 7 bases and J lost 5; bases outside the gene matches: 5. Variable domain in full (rest from reference TRBV5-4 and TRBJ2-1): ETGVTQSPTHLIKTRGQQVTLRCSSQSGHNTVSWYQQALGQGPQFIFQYYREEENGRGNFPPRFSGLQFPNYSSELNVNALELDDSALYLCASGRLAGGDNEQFFGPGTRLTVL.

The chain links TRBV19 to TRBJ2-7; no reliable D call. The length of the CDR3 is 11 residues. The germline V gene has CDR1 LNHDA and CDR2 SQIVND (reference sequence). The ends were cut back, 3 bases at V and 4 bases at J, with 4 bases in the middle. The CDR3 here is CASSIEYEQYF. CDR3 in DNA: TGTGCCAGTAGTATCGAGTACGAGCAGTACTTC.

Points on this clone: The junction and the germline gene differ at one end; a read error may be behind it. This rearrangement joins TRBV19 to TRBJ2-1; 9 nucleotides align to TRBD1. Germline loops: CDR1 LNHDA, CDR2 SQIVND (reference sequence). The CDR3 runs to 14 residues. The CDR3 nucleotides are TGTGCCAGTAGTATTGGCGGGACAGGGAATTTGCCACTCTTC. Translating gives CASSIGGTGNLPLF.

The chain uses TRBV19 and TRBJ2-2, with 7 nucleotides matching TRBD2. The CDR3 covers 16 residues. V lost 2 bases and J lost 5; bases outside the gene matches: 8. Germline CDR1 and CDR2: LNHDA and SQIVND (reference sequence). The CDR3 DNA is TGTGCCAGTAGTATATGGGGGAGGGCGAGGACCGGGGAGCTGTTTTTT. Protein sequence: CASSIWGRARTGELFF.

The rearrangement links TRBV9 to TRBJ1-1; D ambiguous. V was cut by 0 bases and J by 0 bases, with 12 bases left in between. CDR1 is SGDLS, CDR2 YYNGEE, per germline. The CDR3 is made up of 16 amino acids. As DNA, the CDR3 is TGTGCCAGCAGCGTAGGCCCCACAGACCTGAACACTGAAGCTTTCTTT. Its protein product is CASSVGPTDLNTEAFF.

J is TRBJ2-1 and V is TRBV29-1, with 8 positions matching TRBD2. The germline V gene has CDR1 SQVTM and CDR2 ANQGSEA. J lost 4 bases, V lost 0 bases, and 5 bases had no gene match. This CDR3 region has 15 residues. The CDR3 DNA reads TGCAGCGTTGAAGATGTAGCGGGAAGATACAATGAGCAGTTCTTC. The encoded protein is CSVEDVAGRYNEQFF.

There are a few counts of this clone. The chain combines TRBV4-2 with TRBJ2-5; D unclear. This CDR3 comprises 18 residues. Germline V CDR1 and CDR2: LGHNA, YNFKEQ. Trimming cost V 0 bases and J 2 bases, with 19 bases left between them. The CDR3 DNA is TGTGCCAGCAGCCAAGATTTTAGAGGCGGAGCAGCTCAAGAGACCCAGTACTTC. As protein: CASSQDFRGGAAQETQYF.

The rearrangement uses TRBV5-1 and TRBJ2-7; TRBD1 might be the D (6 bases). Germline lookup yields CDR1 SGHRS and CDR2 YFSETQ. Trimming left V 4 bases short and J 3 bases short, with 11 bases between. This CDR3 region has 13 residues. The chain's CDR3 is CASSQGTFYEQYF. The CDR3 DNA reads as TGCGCCAGCAGCCAAGGGACATTCTACGAGCAGTACTTC. The full variable domain, with the rest looked up from reference TRBV5-1 and TRBJ2-7, is KAGVTQTPRYLIKTRGQQVTLSCSPISGHRSVSWYQQTPGQGLQFLFEYFSETQRNKGNFPGRFSGRQFSNSRSEMNVSTLELGDSALYLCASSQGTFYEQYFGPGTRLTVT.

This chain uses TRBV14 with TRBJ2-7, with D maybe TRBD1 (5 bases). Trimming removed 4 bases at V and 3 bases at J, with 7 bases between. This CDR3 is built from 12 residues. Per germline, CDR1 SGHDN and CDR2 FVKESK. The CDR3 DNA is TGTGCCAGCAGCCCCCAGGGCTACGAGCAGTACTTC. Its protein product is CASSPQGYEQYF.

The chain has TRBV6-6 and TRBJ1-5; TRBD1 matches at 7 bases. This CDR3 comprises 14 residues. The V gene end was trimmed by 8 bases and the J gene end by 4 bases; junction bases not matched to a gene: 8. Germline V gene sequence: CDR1 MNHNY, CDR2 SVGAGI (reference sequence). This chain's CDR3 is CASVQGSSNQPQHF. The CDR3 nucleotides are TGTGCCAGCGTACAGGGGTCCTCAAATCAGCCCCAGCATTTT.

The sample holds a few counts of this clone. The V call is TRBV6-5, the J call TRBJ2-7; 10 bases line up with TRBD2. The V gene end was trimmed by 2 bases and the J gene end by 5 bases; junction bases not matched to a gene: 6. CDR1 and CDR2 (germline): MNHEY, SVGAGI. The CDR3 runs to 15 residues. Written as DNA, the CDR3 is TGTGCCAGCAGTTACGGCACTAGCGGGATGAACGAGCAGTACTTC. It yields the protein CASSYGTSGMNEQYF.